This T cell receptor (beta chain) is from a study of Ad26.COV2.S vaccination and SARS-CoV-2 variants. Germline V gene data show CDR1 as SGHTA and CDR2 as FQGTGA. Losses at the gene ends were 5 bases for V and 4 bases for J; bases not matched to a gene: 7. There are 15 residues in the CDR3. Documented treatment: 19 received Ad26.COV2.S at low or high dose, single or two shots; 5 received placebo; per-sample allocation not given. Following the first vaccine or placebo injection, samples were taken on day 63. In Boston, an adult donor aged 18-55 years took part. Libraries were prepared by immunoSEQ multiplex PCR; TCRdb keeps only in-frame clonotypes and omits some of them. The sample carries about 680,000 clones, roughly 90% recorded once.

The sample in question was peripheral blood, obtained in a trial of Ad26.COV2.S vaccine versus placebo. V is TRBV7-3 and J is TRBJ1-4; 7 bases agree with TRBD1. This sequence originates from a person aged 18-65 years who received the Ad26.COV2.S COVID-19 vaccine or a placebo. CDR3 region: CASSPPQGLNEKLFF. In DNA form, the CDR3 reads TGTGCCAGCAGCCCACCACAGGGGCTTAATGAAAAACTGTTTTTT.